This T cell receptor (beta chain) was profiled in a study of CD8+CD57+ T cells in acquired aplastic anemia. Regarding the study as a whole: Between patients and controls, twenty-nine CD8+ CDR3 sequences were found in common. Patients showed no significant difference from controls in CD8+ Simpson's diversity.

In regard to this clonotype: Its antigen is unidentified.

Template material for TCR beta VDJ and CDR3 profiling consisted of genomic DNA. Via MiXCR, TCRdb re-called the reads, giving one row per CDR3 protein. The data hold roughly 61,000 distinct CDR3 sequences, with around 55% observed a single time. Sequenced sample: sorted CD4+, CD8+, or CD8+CD57+ T cells (not recorded which) from PBMCs. This clonotype was obtained from a human donor in good health, serving as a control.

Here the CDR3 DNA reads TGTGCCACCAGCAGAGTCGGACTAGGGGTTTTCTTT. It is translated as CATSRVGLGVFF. The chain uses TRBV15 and TRBJ1-1; D is perhaps TRBD1 (5 bases). From germline, CDR1 is LNHNV and CDR2 YYDKDF (reference sequence). The CDR3 consists of 12 residues. Trimming took off 1 base at V and 13 bases at J, with 13 bases between the two ends.